The clone carrying this TCR beta chain has only one observation. What it recognizes is unknown. V gave up 5 bases and J gave up 5 bases, with 15 bases separating them. The V gene's germline CDR1 is MNHEY and CDR2 SVGAGI. This CDR3 contains 14 residues. The data belong to a study of T cell repertoires in cytomegalovirus infection. About the study: Both a matching HLA type and CMV infection were indicated by public TCR beta signatures. Study results and limitations: HLA-C-restricted TCR beta clonotypes specific for CMV led the ex vivo response.

TCRdb itself ran the reads through MiXCR, one entry per CDR3 protein. The sample gives some 920,000 distinct CDR3 sequences, approximately 33% of which show up once; 13% is in the top ten. The rearrangement links TRBV6-5 to TRBJ2-5; D not resolved. Material: cultured CD8+ T cells from PBMCs, obtained from culture after CMV antigen stimulation. This clonotype originated in a human donor in good health (CMV status not recorded). Some clones in this sample may be carry-over from other donors' samples. The CDR3 sequence: CASSNKGHGETQYF. Written as DNA, the CDR3 is TGTGCCAGCAGTAATAAAGGGCATGGGGAGACCCAGTACTTC.